The clone carrying this TCR beta chain was detected a few times. What it binds is unknown. TCRdb ran MiXCR on the reads and lists one entry per CDR3 protein. Among approximately 70,000 distinct CDR3 sequences listed, about 20% were seen once. The CDR3 covers 11 residues. Trimming cost V 3 bases and J 4 bases, with 3 bases left between them. The data were obtained in a study of T cell repertoires in cytomegalovirus infection. Study results and limitations: Individuals carrying CMV plus the relevant HLA were identified by cumulative frequency of public TCR beta families. Ex vivo, HLA-C-restricted CMV-specific TCR beta clonotypes prevailed over the rest of the response.

The J gene is TRBJ1-1, the V gene TRBV12-3 or TRBV12-4; D unresolved. The sequences come from CD8+ T cells from cultured PBMCs, collected from culture after CMV antigen stimulation. The TCR sequence derives from a human donor in good health (CMV status not recorded). Some clones in this sample may be carry-over from other donors' samples. DNA of the CDR3: TGTGCCAGCAGTTTCAGCACTGAAGCTTTCTTT. The encoded protein is CASSFSTEAFF.